Sequencing of this T cell receptor beta chain was carried out in a study of vaccination and CD4 T cells after COVID-19. Once obtained from cultured CD4+ T cells, the DNA was sequenced using the Oncomine TCR Beta short-read assay. TCRdb analysed the PCR reads with MiXCR anew, one entry per CDR3 protein. Found here are about 12,000 distinct CDR3 sequences, 45% to 65% of them singletons; the top ten hold roughly 26%. The CDR3 is 19 amino acids. Losses at the gene ends were 6 bases for V and 6 bases for J; bases not matched to a gene: 14. Germline V gene lookup returns CDR1 SGHTA and CDR2 FQGTGA. Turning to this clonotype: Its antigen is not identified.

The treatment here: roughly 11-day PBMC culture with coronavirus spike peptide pools or control peptides (ViraFEST assay). The specimen was CD4+ T cells from blood, cultured in vitro. V gene TRBV7-3 combines with J gene TRBJ2-2; 15 nucleotides agree with TRBD2. The TCR comes from a human donor who had recovered from COVID-19. The CDR3 DNA sequence: TGTGCCAGCAGTCAAGCCCCCAAACGGACTAGCGGGGGGGCCGGGGAGCTGTTTTTT. Translated, it gives CASSQAPKRTSGGAGELFF.